Below, 17 T cell receptor beta chains from the same sample are listed, as sequenced in a study of T-cell reconstitution after alpha-beta-depleted transplantation in children. Preparing the TCRbeta library involved the use of unique molecular identifiers. In TCRdb, the PCR reads were re-called with MiXCR into one record per CDR3 protein. The profile covers 45,000 to 55,000 distinct CDR3 sequences, with over 4.5% appearing a single time and under 35% taken by the ten largest. The sample consisted of PBMCs, mostly from graft donor cells, taken 60 days after TCRalphabeta/CD19-depleted stem cell transplant. The receptors stem from a female patient aged 2-9 years who had a stem cell transplant for aplastic anemia, so the T cells may come from the graft donor.

The sample holds many counts of this clonotype. This sequence joins TRBV20-1 and TRBJ1-5; D possibly corresponds to TRBD1 (5 bases). Germline V gene sequence: CDR1 DFQATT, CDR2 SNEGSKA (reference sequence). Trimming stripped 3 bases from V and 6 bases from J, with 15 bases between. This CDR3 is 14 amino acids long. In DNA form, the CDR3 reads TGCAGTGCTAGGGGGTTTGCAGGGACTCAGCCCCAGCATTTT. Translation: CSARGFAGTQPQHF.

The V gene is TRBV5-5, the J gene TRBJ2-7, with D maybe TRBD2 (5 bases). Trimming removed 7 bases from V and 6 bases from J, with 20 bases in between. The V gene's germline CDR1 is SGHKS and CDR2 YYEKEE (reference sequence). The CDR3 is 14 amino acids. The DNA for the CDR3 is TGTGCCAGCGTCGGCGGTGACCTGGCGGGCGAGCAGTACTTC. This encodes CASVGGDLAGEQYF. Filled out from reference TRBV5-5 and TRBJ2-7, the complete variable domain reads DAGVTQSPTHLIKTRGQQVTLRCSPISGHKSVSWYQQVLGQGPQFIFQYYEKEERGRGNFPDRFSARQFPNYSSELNVNALLLGDSALYLCASVGGDLAGEQYFGPGTRLTVT.

The rearrangement links TRBV19 to TRBJ2-3; no definite D call. Trimming pared 9 bases from V and 3 bases from J, leaving 10 bases between. The germline V gene encodes CDR1 LNHDA and CDR2 SQIVND (reference sequence). The CDR3 is made up of 12 amino acids. The DNA for the CDR3 is TGTGCCAGCGGCCCCGTGACAGATACGCAGTATTTT. This sequence encodes CASGPVTDTQYF.

V usage is TRBV9 and J usage is TRBJ2-3; 14 nucleotides line up with TRBD2. The CDR3 extends over 20 amino acids. With 2 bases clipped from V and 1 base from J, the junction kept 12 bases outside the gene matches. Germline V gene lookup returns CDR1 SGDLS and CDR2 YYNGEE. Written as DNA, the CDR3 is TGTGCCAGCAGCGTCAGGGGACTAGCGGGAGACGGAAGCGGCACAGATACGCAGTATTTT. Translating gives CASSVRGLAGDGSGTDTQYF.

This clonotype was seen many times. This chain joins TRBV7-2 and TRBJ1-5; a weak D match, TRBD1 (5 bases). V was cut by 1 base and J by 4 bases, with 8 bases left in between. Germline V CDR1 and CDR2: SGHTA, FQGNSA. The CDR3 consists of 14 residues. The CDR3 DNA follows: TGTGCCAGCAGCTTAGACTGGGGGAATCAGCCCCAGCATTTT. Protein product: CASSLDWGNQPQHF.

This clonotype showed up just a few times. The genes are TRBV3-1 and TRBJ2-2, with 7 bases matching TRBD1. This CDR3 contains 18 residues. V lost 3 bases and J lost 1; bases outside the gene matches: 11. Germline V gene lookup returns CDR1 LGHDT and CDR2 YNNKEL (reference sequence). CDR3 sequence: CASSQASTGVMNTGELFF. The CDR3 DNA sequence: TGTGCCAGCAGCCAGGCCTCTACAGGGGTGATGAACACCGGGGAGCTGTTTTTT.

V gene TRBV3-1 combines with J gene TRBJ1-2; D is uncertain. This CDR3 region has 12 residues. Germline assignment: CDR1 LGHDT and CDR2 YNNKEL (reference sequence). Deletions cut 4 bases from V and 2 bases from J, with 5 bases between. The CDR3 loop is CASSLQNYGYTF. CDR3 in DNA: TGTGCCAGCAGCCTACAAAACTATGGCTACACCTTC.

There are many counts of this clonotype. The V call is TRBV28, the J call TRBJ2-7; D unclear. Germline lookup yields CDR1 MDHEN and CDR2 SYDVKM. The V and J ends lost 3 bases and 2 bases respectively, with 11 bases between them. The CDR3 runs to 14 residues. The CDR3 bases are TGTGCCAGCAGTTTTGGTCGGGTTCCCTACGAGCAGTACTTC. Protein: CASSFGRVPYEQYF.

In its sample, this clonotype ranks as hyperexpanded (1% or more). Written as DNA, the CDR3 is TGCGCCAGCAGCCAAGGGACAGGGGGAATGAACACTGAAGCTTTCTTT. Encoded protein: CASSQGTGGMNTEAFF. The chain links TRBV4-1 to TRBJ1-1; TRBD1 matches 10 bases. With 1 base clipped from V and 0 bases from J, the junction kept 2 bases outside the gene matches. The CDR3 is 16 amino acids. Germline CDR1 is MGHRA and CDR2 is YSYEKL.

There are many counts of this clonotype. The genes are TRBV9 and TRBJ2-3; tentatively, D is TRBD2 (6 bases). CDR1 is SGDLS, CDR2 YYNGEE, per germline. Trimming shortened V by 0 bases and J by 3 bases, and 11 bases separated the two germline ends. The CDR3 is 15 residues long. The CDR3 protein is CASSVGGIETDTQYF. As DNA, the CDR3 is TGTGCCAGCAGCGTAGGCGGGATAGAGACAGATACGCAGTATTTT.

The chain carries TRBV18 and TRBJ2-1, with D possibly TRBD2 on 5 matching bases. The CDR3 runs 17 residues. Germline lookup yields CDR1 KGHSH and CDR2 LQKENI. V gave up 3 bases and J gave up 4 bases, with 19 bases separating them. CDR3: CASSPRRFPRDYNEQFF. The CDR3 region has the DNA TGTGCCAGCTCACCGAGGCGGTTTCCGAGGGATTACAATGAGCAGTTCTTC.

This clonotype was detected many times. V usage is TRBV20-1 and J usage is TRBJ2-3; 8 nucleotides align to TRBD2. Germline V CDR1 and CDR2: DFQATT, SNEGSKA (reference sequence). This CDR3 spans 13 amino acids. The J segment lost 5 bases and the V segment lost 6 bases, leaving 7 bases of the junction unmatched. In nucleotides, the CDR3 is TGCAGTGCAACGGGGGGGGTGGGAGATACGCAGTATTTT. This sequence encodes CSATGGVGDTQYF.

This clonotype has ten or more counts. The genes are TRBV28 and TRBJ2-5, with D uncertain. The germline V and J ends were trimmed by 2 bases and 9 bases, with 13 bases remaining between them. Germline V gene data show CDR1 as MDHEN and CDR2 as SYDVKM. CDR3 length: 13 residues. CDR3 residues: CASSLRGPVAQYF. The CDR3, as DNA: TGTGCCAGCAGTTTAAGAGGTCCTGTGGCCCAGTACTTC.

The sample holds many counts of this clonotype. This rearrangement joins TRBV21-1 to TRBJ2-5; the table's D call, TRBD1, has no DNA check behind it. TRBV21-1 is a pseudogene locus. The CDR3 sequence is 15 residues long. The DNA of the CDR3 is TGTGCCAGCAGCAAGGGGGGCGGCGTGCAAGAGACCCAGTACTTC. Its translation is CASSKGGGVQETQYF.

In its sample, this clonotype was seen many times. The chain has TRBV5-1 and TRBJ2-2, with unresolved D. Germline-derived CDR1 and CDR2 are SGHRS and YFSETQ. Trimming removed 6 bases from V and 6 bases from J, with 6 bases in between. This CDR3 region has 11 residues. The CDR3 loop reads CASTLAGELFF. CDR3 nucleotides: TGCGCCAGCACCTTAGCCGGGGAGCTGTTTTTT.

This clonotype occurred many times. This chain connects TRBV20-1 to TRBJ2-1; TRBD1 aligns across 8 bases. The germline CDR1 and CDR2 sequences are DFQATT and SNEGSKA (reference sequence). V was clipped by 4 bases and J by 10 bases; unmatched bases: 9. This CDR3 has 13 residues. CDR3 in DNA: TGCAGTGCTACGGGACAGGTGGTTAAGGAGCAGTTCTTC. This codes for CSATGQVVKEQFF.

This clonotype was observed many times. The V gene is TRBV12-3 or TRBV12-4, the J gene TRBJ2-5; 10 positions match TRBD2. Trimming took 1 base from V and 4 from J; bases not matched to a gene: 9. The CDR3 extends over 17 amino acids. The CDR3 protein is CASSLVPAGGPGETQYF. Written as DNA, the CDR3 is TGTGCCAGCAGTTTAGTTCCAGCGGGAGGGCCAGGAGAGACCCAGTACTTC.